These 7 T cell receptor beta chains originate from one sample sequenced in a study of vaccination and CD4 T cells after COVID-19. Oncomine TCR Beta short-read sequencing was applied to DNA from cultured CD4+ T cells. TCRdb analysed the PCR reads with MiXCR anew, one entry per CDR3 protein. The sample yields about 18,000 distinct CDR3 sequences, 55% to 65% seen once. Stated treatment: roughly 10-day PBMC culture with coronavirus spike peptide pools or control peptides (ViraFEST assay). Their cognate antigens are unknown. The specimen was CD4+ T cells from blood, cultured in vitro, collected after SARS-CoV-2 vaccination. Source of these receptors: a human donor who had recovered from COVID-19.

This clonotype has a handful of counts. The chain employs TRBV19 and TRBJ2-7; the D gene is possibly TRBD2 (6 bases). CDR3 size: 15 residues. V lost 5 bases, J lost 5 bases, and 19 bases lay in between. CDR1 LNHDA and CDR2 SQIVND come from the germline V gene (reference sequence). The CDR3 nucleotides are TGTGCCAGTAGTGGACCGGGACTCGCGTTAGACGAGCAGTACTTC. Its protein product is CASSGPGLALDEQYF.

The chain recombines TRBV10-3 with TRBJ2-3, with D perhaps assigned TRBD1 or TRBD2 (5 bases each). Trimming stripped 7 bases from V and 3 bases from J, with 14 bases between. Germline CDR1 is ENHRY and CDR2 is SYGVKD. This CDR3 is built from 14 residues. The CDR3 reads CAITPGTSTDTQYF. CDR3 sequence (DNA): TGTGCCATCACTCCCGGGACGTCGACAGATACGCAGTATTTT.

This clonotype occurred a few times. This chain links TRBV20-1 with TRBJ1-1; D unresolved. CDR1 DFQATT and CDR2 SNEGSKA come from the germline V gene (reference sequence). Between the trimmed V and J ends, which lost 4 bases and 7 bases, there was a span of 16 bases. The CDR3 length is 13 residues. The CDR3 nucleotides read TGCAGTGCTATTTGGACGGCCGGGGATGAAGCTTTCTTT. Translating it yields CSAIWTAGDEAFF.

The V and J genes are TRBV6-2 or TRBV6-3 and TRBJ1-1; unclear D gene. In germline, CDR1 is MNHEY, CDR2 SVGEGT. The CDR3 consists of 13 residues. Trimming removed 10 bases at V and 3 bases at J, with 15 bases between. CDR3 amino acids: CATSREGYTEAFF. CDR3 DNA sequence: TGTGCCACCTCACGTGAGGGTTACACTGAAGCTTTCTTT.

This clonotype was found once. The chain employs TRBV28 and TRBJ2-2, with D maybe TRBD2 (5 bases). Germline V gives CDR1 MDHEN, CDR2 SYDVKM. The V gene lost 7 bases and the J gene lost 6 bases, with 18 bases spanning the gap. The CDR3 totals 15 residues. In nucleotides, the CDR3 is TGTGCCAGCAACCCTGGAGGAGATGGGGCCGGGGAGCTGTTTTTT. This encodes CASNPGGDGAGELFF.

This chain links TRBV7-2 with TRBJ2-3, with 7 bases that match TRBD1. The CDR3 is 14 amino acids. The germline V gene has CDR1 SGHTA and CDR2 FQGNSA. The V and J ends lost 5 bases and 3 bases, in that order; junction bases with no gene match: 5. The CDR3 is CASSPVTGTDTQYF. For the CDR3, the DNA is TGTGCCAGCAGCCCAGTGACAGGGACAGATACGCAGTATTTT. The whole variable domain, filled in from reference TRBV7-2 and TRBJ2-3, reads GAGVSQSPSNKVTEKGKDVELRCDPISGHTALYWYRQSLGQGLEFLIYFQGNSAPDKSGLPSDRFSAERTGGSVSTLTIQRTQQEDSAVYLCASSPVTGTDTQYFGPGTRLTVL.

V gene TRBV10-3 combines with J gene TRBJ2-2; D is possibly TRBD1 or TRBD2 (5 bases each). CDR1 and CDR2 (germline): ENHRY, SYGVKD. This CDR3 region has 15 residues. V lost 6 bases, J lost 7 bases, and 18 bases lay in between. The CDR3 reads CAISIGTPRDGELFF. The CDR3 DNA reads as TGTGCCATCAGCATCGGGACCCCGCGAGACGGGGAGCTGTTTTTT.